This T cell receptor beta chain is drawn from a study of cytomegalovirus exposure and HLA in healthy donors (dated by TCRdb to about 2017). About the study as a whole: An earlier analysis of approximately 600 of the donors reported approximately 300 Gb of sequence data and around 120 million unique TCR beta sequences from about 180 million T cells. About 300 gigabases of sequencing data and around 80 million unique TCR sequences made up an early release that covered around 640 HLA-typed donors. Among the approximately 430 genotyped donors, about 85% belonged to the genetic ancestry cluster associated with self-reported Caucasian donors. The aim of the study was to test whether cataloging public T cell receptors could identify signatures of past pathogen exposure. Using immunosequencing, the study profiled T cell repertoires from some 670 subjects and related those repertoires to cytomegalovirus serostatus. Besides the first cohort of roughly 640 subjects, a separate validation cohort made up of about 120 different subjects was used. The study combined high-throughput TCR immunosequencing, statistical association of individual TCRs with disease status, and machine learning to predict cytomegalovirus infection status. To study patterns of TCR occurrence, a later analysis re-analyzed previously published TCR beta repertoires from 550 to 800 donors and added high-resolution HLA genotyping. The later analysis used no new phenotypic data to find candidate immune exposures, relying instead on TCR beta sequences and their occurrence across donors. In an earlier analysis of roughly 600 of the donors, high-throughput TCR beta sequencing was used to judge whether each TCR beta V gene segment behaved as functional or pseudogenic. Donor age, sex, ethnicity and CMV serostatus were compiled alongside the repertoire data. A later genetic analysis took genome-wide SNP genotypes for about 65% of the 666 donors and used that subset as a discovery cohort. Every repertoire in the discovery cohort had been generated on one and the same sequencing platform. Class I and class II HLA loci were covered by the typing at four-digit resolution. Typing coverage differed by locus: A, B, C, DRB1 and DQB1 were typed in roughly 629-630 donors, DQA1 in 500 to 550, DPA1 in 600 to 610, and DPB1 in roughly 470. Roughly five DR-DQ haplotypes were handled as single units for association and clustering, since linkage in the cohort was strong. Among 398 genotyped donors of the cohort, an average of roughly 240,000 unique TCR beta nucleotide sequences were sequenced per donor, 15% to 20% of them non-productive.

The cohort consisted of hundreds of healthy bone marrow donors. At the time of sampling, every cohort member was nominally healthy, though immune exposures that went unrecorded were likely present. The donor was CMV seronegative and belonged to the group of 350 to 400 seronegative cohort members. Each donor provided a peripheral blood sample, and peripheral blood mononuclear cells were used for TCR beta sequencing. The Qiagen DNeasy Blood Extraction Kit was used to extract genomic DNA from the blood cell samples. Germline trimming: 11 bases from V, 2 bases from J; junction bases outside gene matches: 14. The germline V gene provides CDR1 ENHRY and CDR2 SYGVKD. CDR3 length: 15 amino acids, cysteine to phenylalanine. The entry retains the CDR3 DNA only, 45 bases that are in frame from base 1. On the study overall, not on this receptor specifically: In an earlier analysis of fewer than 750 of the donors, most TCR beta V segments were observed in productive rearrangements about 87% or about 30% of the time, broadly matching IMGT annotations. The authors suggested that the approach could potentially be generalized to other disease states and immunological phenotypes. According to a later genetic analysis, donors in an Asian-associated ancestry cluster had fewer N-insertions in productive TCRs than the approximately 710-donor mean. Seventeen rarely observed V segments, including chromosome 9 orphons, were excluded from the earlier analysis of about 610 of the donors because counts were too low. In a later analysis, HLA-associated TCR beta chains were found to be more clonally expanded and to have lower generation probabilities than equally common non-associated chains. The classifier was reported to diagnose cytomegalovirus status with high specificity and sensitivity in both the original cohort and the validation cohort. Most TCR sequences were seen in very few donors, while some public TCRs were found in many individuals. In vitro tests confirmed that three of the cytomegalovirus-associated TCR beta chains recognize cytomegalovirus antigens. HLA typing was unavailable for some donors at each locus, so association tests used only the typed subset. In a later analysis, the rate of TCR association differed among HLA loci, with DRB1 alleles having the most associated TCRs and HLA-C alleles having the fewest. In a later analysis, most CMV-associated TCR beta chains were found to appear HLA-restricted, with HLA associations seemingly driven largely by CMV exposure. Because the 87-base-pair reads could not distinguish some IMGT-functional V segments, including TRBV6-2 and TRBV6-3, those segments were excluded. A further reported finding was that TCR beta sequences accurately predicted the HLA-A and HLA-B alleles for most subjects in the first cohort. CMV serostatus was the only immune exposure information available for the cohort. This cohort had only TCR beta chains sequenced, and the lack of alpha or paired-chain data limited which features could be detected. Roughly uniform sequencing depth across donors was assumed in presence/absence analyses, although this assumption may not hold. A cluster of highly shared sequence variants was judged likely to be a technical artifact of the sequencing pipeline. The study listed approximately 160 TCR beta chains as associated with cytomegalovirus. Specific HLA alleles were associated with over 15,000 TCR beta sequences at a false discovery rate of 0.05 in a later analysis. Several of the top co-occurrence clusters appeared to be linked to parvovirus B19, influenza, CMV and Epstein-Barr virus, according to a later analysis. When HLA alleles, especially DR and DQ, strongly co-occurred, TCR associations were difficult to assign to individual alleles. Linkage disequilibrium might explain the correlated functional status among segregating V segments, but an unknown experimental factor could not be ruled out. In a later genetic analysis, a missense DCLRE1C variant was associated with V-gene and J-gene trimming of TCR beta chains, and the association was replicated in an independent cohort.

Library construction relied on the immunoSEQ multiplex PCR assay. For the multiplex PCR, a mixture combining 60 forward primers for TCR Vbeta segments and 13 reverse primers for TCR Jbeta segments was used. The CDR3 region of rearranged TCR beta genes was amplified from genomic DNA with a multiplex PCR assay. Amplified TCR beta libraries were sequenced as 87-base-pair reads on the Illumina HiSeq System. Per the authors' processing: In a later analysis, approximately 74 million unique TCR beta chains were counted across the roughly 700 repertoires, and roughly 10 million of these chains were shared by at least two donors. A nearest-neighbor algorithm error-corrected the raw reads and collapsed the reads into unique sequences, merging closely related sequences to remove PCR and sequencing errors. CDR3 sequences were aligned to IMGT reference sequences to assign V, D and J gene segments. For a sequence to be retained, at least a six-nucleotide match to both a V gene segment and a J gene segment was required. A rearrangement counted as productive if the CDR3 had no stop codons and remained in frame with V and J, and every other rearrangement counted as non-productive. CDR3 was defined according to IMGT convention as the region running from the second conserved V-encoded cysteine to the conserved J-encoded phenylalanine. Sequences without an unambiguous match to a single V gene segment were excluded from the earlier analysis of several hundred of the donors. An earlier analysis of 450 to 650 of the donors called V segments functional above 56.7% productive rearrangements and segregating when the between-donor standard deviation exceeded 5%. To diagnose cytomegalovirus status from the catalog of TCR beta chain sequences, a statistical classification framework was built. V and J gene assignment, in a later analysis, came from comparing TCR nucleotide sequences with IMGT/GENE-DB human TR gene sequences. Using the TCRdist pipeline, a later analysis assigned CDR3 sequences along with most-parsimonious VDJ recombination scenarios. In a later analysis, every TCR beta chain was defined by the combination of its CDR3 amino acid sequence and its V-gene family, and reads without a unique V-gene family were dropped. As a way to deal with suspected cross-contamination and a sequencing artifact, a later analysis dropped hundreds of nucleotide sequences that were highly shared and had low generation probability. For each public chain, a later analysis derived a clonal expansion index from normalized ranks of inferred template counts within each repertoire. In a later analysis, generation probabilities were computed using a VDJ recombination model fitted to out-of-frame rearrangements, and the results were checked against IGoR. In a later analysis, hypergeometric tests were used to score TCR-TCR, TCR-HLA and TCR-CMV co-occurrence, with a repertoire-size bias correction applied to TCR pairs. In a later analysis, false discovery rates were estimated by permuting HLA or CMV assignments 20 times. In a later analysis, co-occurring TCRs were grouped using DBSCAN, with TCRdist sequence similarity added in when clustering inside HLA-allele-positive subsets. Repertoires with fewer than 30,000 or more than 120,000 public chains, plus five repertoires with anomalous nucleotide sharing, were excluded from co-occurrence clustering. TCRdb holds this immuneACCESS table with in-frame rearrangements only. Some clones are missing; in checked studies, unresolved V genes explain under half, and the rest has no known cause. V and J calls and clone size are given by that table; D and trimming were obtained from the DNA. The sample table holds under 150,000 clones, of which about 10% were seen once. The ten largest account for less than 4% of the sample.

As for this clone: Its antigen is not yet known. Within one base of it there is no much larger clone, and no base qualities were kept.

The V gene is TRBV10-3 and the J gene is TRBJ2-7; 8 nucleotides in the junction match TRBD2. The TCR sequence derives from a man aged 25-45 years in good health and CMV-seronegative. Sequenced sample: PBMCs. CDR3 region: CAASGKAGATYEQYF. The sequenced DNA is TGTGCCGCATCAGGGAAAGCGGGGGCAACCTACGAGCAGTACTTC.